What follows are 11 T cell receptor beta chains derived from one specimen sequenced in a study of T cell clonotyping in hematopoietic cell transplantation (dated by TCRdb to about 2021). The time point label here, explained by the study, means: 30 days after allo-HCT. Receptors were amplified or captured by the immunoSEQ multiplex PCR assay. This is the immuneACCESS table as TCRdb keeps it, with only in-frame sequences that have V and J called. A part of the clones is gone; compared with another copy, unresolved V genes explain less than half, and the rest is unexplained. The sample table lists 8,000 or so clones, roughly 96% of them with a count of one. Approximately 0.44% of the sample comes from the top ten. The input for sequencing was PBMCs, taken 30 days after allogeneic stem cell transplant. The receptor source for this set is a male patient aged 40 to 55 who had an allogeneic stem cell transplant from a related donor, so the T cells may come from the graft donor. Some clones in this sample may be carry-over from other donors' samples.

V is TRBV11-2 and J is TRBJ2-7; no clear D. Germline CDR1 reads SGHAT; CDR2 reads FQNNGV. The CDR3 length is 15 residues. The germline V and J ends were trimmed by 5 bases and 0 bases, with 14 bases remaining between them. CDR3 region: CASSLGPGSSYEQYF. The CDR3 DNA reads TGTGCCAGCAGCCTCGGGCCAGGCAGCTCCTACGAGCAGTACTTC.

The rearrangement links TRBV28 to TRBJ2-7; 9 nucleotides agree with TRBD1. Germline loops: CDR1 MDHEN, CDR2 SYDVKM. The CDR3 extends over 15 amino acids. The junction had 9 bases not matched to a gene; V was cut back by 6 bases and J by 3 bases. The DNA for the CDR3 is TGTGCCAGCAGGACACCGGGACAGGGAAACTACGAGCAGTACTTC. Translation: CASRTPGQGNYEQYF.

The gene calls are TRBV6-5 and TRBJ2-1; 7 bases match TRBD1. The CDR3 covers 14 residues. The junction had 6 bases not matched to a gene; V was cut back by 2 bases and J by 8 bases. Germline CDR1 is MNHEY and CDR2 is SVGAGI. CDR3 amino acids: CASSYADRVHEQFF. The CDR3 DNA reads as TGTGCCAGCAGTTACGCCGACAGGGTACATGAGCAGTTCTTC.

The rearrangement links TRBV25-1 to TRBJ2-1, with a possible D match to TRBD2 (6 bases). Germline-derived CDR1 and CDR2 are MGHDK and SYGVNS. The ends were cut back, 4 bases at V and 0 bases at J, with 13 bases in the middle. CDR3 length: 16 amino acids. The CDR3 reads CASSARLVISYNEQFF. CDR3 DNA sequence: TGTGCCAGCAGTGCTCGACTAGTGATCTCCTACAATGAGCAGTTCTTC.

The chain is built from TRBV4-1 and TRBJ1-2, with 9 positions matching TRBD1. Unmatched junction bases numbered 8, after V lost 5 bases and J lost 4 bases. There are 15 residues in the CDR3. Germline CDR1 is MGHRA and CDR2 is YSYEKL. The CDR3, as DNA: TGCGCCAGCAGCGACACAGGGGGCGTGCTCTATGGCTACACCTTC. Protein: CASSDTGGVLYGYTF.

V and J are TRBV7-9 and TRBJ1-4; D is unresolved. From germline, CDR1 is SEHNR and CDR2 FQNEAQ (reference sequence). The CDR3 loop spans 17 amino acids. The V gene lost 4 bases and the J gene lost 0 bases, with 15 bases spanning the gap. CDR3 nucleotide sequence: TGTGCCAGCAGCTCCAGACGGTCTCAAGCAACTAATGAAAAACTGTTTTTT. Amino acids: CASSSRRSQATNEKLFF.

This clone was seen a single time. The V and J genes are TRBV7-9 and TRBJ2-7; D gene ambiguous. The V end lost 1 base, the J end lost 4 bases, and 11 bases lay between the germline ends. The CDR3 contains 14 residues. Germline V lookup: CDR1 SEHNR, CDR2 FQNEAQ (reference sequence). CDR3 in DNA: TGTGCCAGCAGCTTAGACGGAGAATCGTACGAGCAGTACTTC. Amino acids: CASSLDGESYEQYF.

This clone was counted once. The rearrangement uses TRBV28 and TRBJ2-5; D remains ambiguous. Germline assignment: CDR1 MDHEN and CDR2 SYDVKM. The CDR3 loop spans 12 amino acids. Trimming pared 5 bases from V and 4 bases from J, leaving 8 bases between. CDR3 in amino acids: CASSGNPETQYF. CDR3 bases: TGTGCCAGCAGTGGAAACCCAGAGACCCAGTACTTC.

V is TRBV7-2 and J is TRBJ2-3, with 7 bases lining up with TRBD1. J was trimmed by 3 bases and V by 5 bases; bases with no gene match: 5. Per the germline V gene, CDR1 is SGHTA and CDR2 is FQGNSA. The CDR3 extends over 14 amino acids. CDR3 loop: CASSPDRVTDTQYF. DNA for the CDR3: TGTGCCAGCAGCCCCGACAGGGTTACAGATACGCAGTATTTT.

On this clone itself: The sample holds other DNA sequences that translate to the same CDR3. This sequence joins TRBV9 and TRBJ2-2, with unresolved D. Germline V CDR1 and CDR2: SGDLS, YYNGEE. V was cut by 2 bases and J by 4 bases, with 3 bases left in between. The CDR3 is 12 amino acids. The CDR3 loop is CASSVRTGELFF. CDR3 bases: TGTGCCAGCAGCGTTCGCACCGGGGAGCTGTTTTTT.

J is TRBJ2-7 and V is TRBV28; 7 bases line up with TRBD1. Germline V lookup: CDR1 MDHEN, CDR2 SYDVKM. The CDR3 has 14 residues. J gave up 2 bases and V 5 bases, and 6 bases lay outside the gene matches. CDR3 nucleotide sequence: TGTGCCAGCAGTCCCGACAGGGCACCCTACGAGCAGTACTTC. As protein: CASSPDRAPYEQYF.